What follows is one T cell receptor (beta chain) and its context. The data derive from a study of blood T cell repertoires in COVID-19. Study overall: Nucleic acid was either cDNA or gDNA, and it came from T cells, B-cell-depleted T cells, or PBMCs.

Trimming left V 6 bases short and J 5 bases short, with 11 bases between. The CDR3 is made up of 13 amino acids. Germline loops: CDR1 SNHLY, CDR2 FYNNEI. All enrollees were roughly 18 to 89 years old and from roughly 22 US areas. Repertoires were generated with immunoSEQ multiplex PCR, while TCRdb's copy carries only in-frame clones and drops some. Among approximately 150,000 clones listed, about 90% were seen once. The sequenced material came from PBMCs or T cells enriched from blood (not recorded which). The receptor was derived from a woman in her 40s who had been exposed to COVID-19. The V gene is TRBV2, the J gene TRBJ1-5; D uncertain. The CDR3 DNA reads as TGTGCCAGCAGGCCCAGTCGGGATCAGCCCCAGCATTTT. This sequence encodes CASRPSRDQPQHF.